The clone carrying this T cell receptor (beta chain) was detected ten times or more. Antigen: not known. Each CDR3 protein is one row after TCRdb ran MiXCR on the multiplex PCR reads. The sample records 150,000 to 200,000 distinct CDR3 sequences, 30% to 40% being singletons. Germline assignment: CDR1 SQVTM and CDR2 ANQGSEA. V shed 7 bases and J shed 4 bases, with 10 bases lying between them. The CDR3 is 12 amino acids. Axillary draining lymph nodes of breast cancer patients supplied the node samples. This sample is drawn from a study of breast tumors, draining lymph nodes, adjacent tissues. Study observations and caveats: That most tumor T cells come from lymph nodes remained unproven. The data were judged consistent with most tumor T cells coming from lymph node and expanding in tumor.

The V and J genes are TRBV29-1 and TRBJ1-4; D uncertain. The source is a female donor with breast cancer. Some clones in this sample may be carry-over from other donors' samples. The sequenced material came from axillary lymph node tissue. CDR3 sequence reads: CSASERNEKLFF. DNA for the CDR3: TGCAGCGCTTCAGAACGTAATGAAAAACTGTTTTTT.